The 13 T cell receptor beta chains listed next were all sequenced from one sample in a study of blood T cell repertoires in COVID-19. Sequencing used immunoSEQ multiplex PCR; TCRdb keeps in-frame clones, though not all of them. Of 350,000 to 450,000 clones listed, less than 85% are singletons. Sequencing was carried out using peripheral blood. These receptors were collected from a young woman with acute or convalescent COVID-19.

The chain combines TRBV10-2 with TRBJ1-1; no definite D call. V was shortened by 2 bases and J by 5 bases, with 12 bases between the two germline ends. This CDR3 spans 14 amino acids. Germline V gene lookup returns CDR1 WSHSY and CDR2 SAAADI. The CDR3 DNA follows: TGCGCCAGCAGTGAGCCTACGACCGGGACTGAAGCTTTCTTT. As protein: CASSEPTTGTEAFF.

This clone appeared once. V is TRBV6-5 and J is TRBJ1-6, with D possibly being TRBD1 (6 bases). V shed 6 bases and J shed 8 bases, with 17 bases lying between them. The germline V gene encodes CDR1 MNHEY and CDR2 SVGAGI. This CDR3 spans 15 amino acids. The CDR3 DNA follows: TGTGCCAGCAGGGCGATACGGGGGGCGGATTCACCCCTCCACTTT. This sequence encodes CASRAIRGADSPLHF.

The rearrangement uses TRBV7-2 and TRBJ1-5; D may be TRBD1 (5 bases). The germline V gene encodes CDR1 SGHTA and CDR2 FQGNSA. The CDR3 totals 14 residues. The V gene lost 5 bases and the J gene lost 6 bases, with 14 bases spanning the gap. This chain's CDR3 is CASSPPWGGQPQHF. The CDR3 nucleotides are TGTGCCAGCAGCCCCCCCTGGGGGGGTCAGCCCCAGCATTTT.

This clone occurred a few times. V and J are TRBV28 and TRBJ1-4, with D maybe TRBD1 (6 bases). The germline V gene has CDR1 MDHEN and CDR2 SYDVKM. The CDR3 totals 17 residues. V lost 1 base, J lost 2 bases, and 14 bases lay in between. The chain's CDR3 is CASSLSYGGATNEKLFF. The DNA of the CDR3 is TGTGCCAGCAGTTTATCCTATGGGGGGGCGACTAATGAAAAACTGTTTTTT.

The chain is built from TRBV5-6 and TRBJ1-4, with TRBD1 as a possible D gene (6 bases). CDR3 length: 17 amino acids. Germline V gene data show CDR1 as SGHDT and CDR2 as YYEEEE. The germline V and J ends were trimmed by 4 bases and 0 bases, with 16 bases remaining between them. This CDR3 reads CASSQRRTVPTNEKLFF. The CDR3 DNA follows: TGTGCCAGCAGCCAACGTCGGACAGTACCAACTAATGAAAAACTGTTTTTT. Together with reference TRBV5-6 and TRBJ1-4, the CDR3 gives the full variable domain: DAGVTQSPTHLIKTRGQQVTLRCSPKSGHDTVSWYQQALGQGPQFIFQYYEEEERQRGNFPDRFSGHQFPNYSSELNVNALLLGDSALYLCASSQRRTVPTNEKLFFGSGTQLSVL.

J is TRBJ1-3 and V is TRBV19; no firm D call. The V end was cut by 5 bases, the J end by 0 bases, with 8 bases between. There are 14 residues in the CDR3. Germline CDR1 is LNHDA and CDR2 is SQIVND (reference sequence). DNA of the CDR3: TGTGCCAGTAGTGTTTATAGCTCTGGAAACACCATATATTTT. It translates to CASSVYSSGNTIYF.

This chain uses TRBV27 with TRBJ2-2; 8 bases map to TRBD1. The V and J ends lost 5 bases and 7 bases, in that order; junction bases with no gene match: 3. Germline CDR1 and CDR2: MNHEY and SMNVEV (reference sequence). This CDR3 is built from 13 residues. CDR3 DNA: TGTGCCAGCAGTGTAACAGGGGGCGGGGAGCTGTTTTTT. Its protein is CASSVTGGGELFF.

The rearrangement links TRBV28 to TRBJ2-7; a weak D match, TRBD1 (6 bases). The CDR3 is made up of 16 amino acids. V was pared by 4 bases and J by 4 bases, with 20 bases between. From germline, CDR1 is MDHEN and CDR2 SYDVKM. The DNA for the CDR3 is TGTGCCAGCAGTTGGACTCAATGGGGGCGCGGATACGAGCAGTACTTC. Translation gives CASSWTQWGRGYEQYF.

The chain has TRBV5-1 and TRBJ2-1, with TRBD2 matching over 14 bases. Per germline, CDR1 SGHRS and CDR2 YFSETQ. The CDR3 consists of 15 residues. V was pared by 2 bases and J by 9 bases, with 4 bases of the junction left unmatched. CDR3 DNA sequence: TGCGCCAGCAGCTTCGGACTAGCGGGAGGAATTGAGCAGTTCTTC. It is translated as CASSFGLAGGIEQFF. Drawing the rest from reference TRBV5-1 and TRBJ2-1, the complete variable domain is KAGVTQTPRYLIKTRGQQVTLSCSPISGHRSVSWYQQTPGQGLQFLFEYFSETQRNKGNFPGRFSGRQFSNSRSEMNVSTLELGDSALYLCASSFGLAGGIEQFFGPGTRLTVL.

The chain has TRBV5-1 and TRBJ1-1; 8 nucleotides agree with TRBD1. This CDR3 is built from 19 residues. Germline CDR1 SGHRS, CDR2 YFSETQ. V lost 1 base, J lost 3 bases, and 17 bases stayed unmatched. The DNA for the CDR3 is TGCGCCAGCAGCTTGTACTCAGCGGGACAGGTGGCTGTATACACTGAAGCTTTCTTT. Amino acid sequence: CASSLYSAGQVAVYTEAFF.

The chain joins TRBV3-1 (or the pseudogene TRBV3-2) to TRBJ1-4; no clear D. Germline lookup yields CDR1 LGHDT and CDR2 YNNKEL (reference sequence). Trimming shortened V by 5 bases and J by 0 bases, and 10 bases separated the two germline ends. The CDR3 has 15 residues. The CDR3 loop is CASSEKLATNEKLFF. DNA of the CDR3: TGTGCCAGCAGCGAGAAGCTGGCAACTAATGAAAAACTGTTTTTT.

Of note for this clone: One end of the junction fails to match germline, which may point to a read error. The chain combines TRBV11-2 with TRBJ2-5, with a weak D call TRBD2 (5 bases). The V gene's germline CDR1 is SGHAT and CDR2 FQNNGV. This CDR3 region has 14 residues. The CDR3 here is CASTLSGYQETQYF. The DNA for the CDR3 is TGTGCCAGCACCTTATCGGGGTACCAAGAGACCCAGTACTTC. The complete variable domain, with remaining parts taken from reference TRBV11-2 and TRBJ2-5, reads EAGVAQSPRYKIIEKRQSVAFWCNPISGHATLYWYQQILGQGPKLLIQFQNNGVVDDSQLPKDRFSAERLKGVDSTLKIQPAKLEDSAVYLCASTLSGYQETQYFGPGTRLLVL.

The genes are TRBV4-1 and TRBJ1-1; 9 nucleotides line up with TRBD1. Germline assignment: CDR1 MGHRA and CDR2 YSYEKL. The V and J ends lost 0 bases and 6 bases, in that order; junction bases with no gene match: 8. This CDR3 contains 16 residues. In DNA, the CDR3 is TGCGCCAGCAGCCAAGACCCCGGGACAGGGAGCGCTGAAGCTTTCTTT. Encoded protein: CASSQDPGTGSAEAFF.